The subject of this entry is one T cell receptor (beta chain). A read error may produce the germline difference seen at one junction end. CDR3 length: 21 amino acids. Per the germline V gene, CDR1 is MGHRA and CDR2 is YSYEKL. DNA and RNA were both co-extracted from approximately 20-30 mg of bulk tissue that had not been sorted. The data were taken from a study of tumor-infiltrating lymphocytes in primary liver carcinoma. A constant-region primer primed TCR beta cDNA synthesis from 450 to 550 ng of total RNA. Researchers made the TCR beta libraries by running three nested multiplex PCR rounds with slightly modified ARM-PCR. TRBV1-TRBV30 forward primers paired with a C-beta reverse primer were used in the first two PCR rounds, which ran roughly 11 cycles each. One entry per CDR3 protein results from TCRdb running MiXCR on the multiplex PCR reads. The sample includes tens of thousands of distinct CDR3 sequences, around 70% of them seen just once.

This TCR was recovered from a middle-aged man with primary liver carcinoma and hepatitis B virus infection. Sequenced input: liver tumor tissue from sampling region 1. Described subset: tumor region T1, superior pole. This chain uses TRBV4-1 with TRBJ2-1, with D possibly being TRBD1 or TRBD2 (5 bases each). CDR3 coding DNA: TGCGCCAGCAGTCAAGGAGGCCCCAGGGCTAGCAGGAGACCCCCCTACAATGAGCAGTTCTTC. Translating gives CASSQGGPRASRRPPYNEQFF.